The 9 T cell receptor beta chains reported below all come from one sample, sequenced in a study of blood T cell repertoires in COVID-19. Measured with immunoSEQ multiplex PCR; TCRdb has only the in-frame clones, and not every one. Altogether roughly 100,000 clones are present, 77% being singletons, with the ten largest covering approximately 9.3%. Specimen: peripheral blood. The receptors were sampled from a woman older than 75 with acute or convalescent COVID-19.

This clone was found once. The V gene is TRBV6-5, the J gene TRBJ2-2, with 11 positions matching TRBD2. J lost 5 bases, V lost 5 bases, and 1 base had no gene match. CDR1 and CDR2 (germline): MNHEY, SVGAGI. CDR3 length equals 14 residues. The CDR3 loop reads CASSPSGRTGELFF. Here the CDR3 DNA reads TGTGCCAGCAGTCCTAGCGGGAGGACCGGGGAGCTGTTTTTT.

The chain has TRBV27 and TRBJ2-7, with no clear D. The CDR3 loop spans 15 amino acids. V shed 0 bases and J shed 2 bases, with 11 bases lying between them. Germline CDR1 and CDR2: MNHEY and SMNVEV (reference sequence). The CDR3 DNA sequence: TGTGCCAGCAGTTTATCGTTTCCCGTTACCTACGAGCAGTACTTC. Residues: CASSLSFPVTYEQYF.

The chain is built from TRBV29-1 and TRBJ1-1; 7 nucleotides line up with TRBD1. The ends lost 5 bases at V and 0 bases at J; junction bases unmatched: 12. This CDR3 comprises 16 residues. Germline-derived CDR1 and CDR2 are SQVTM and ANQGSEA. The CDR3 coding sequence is TGCAGCGTTTCAATACCGGGACAGATCATGAACACTGAAGCTTTCTTT. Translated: CSVSIPGQIMNTEAFF.

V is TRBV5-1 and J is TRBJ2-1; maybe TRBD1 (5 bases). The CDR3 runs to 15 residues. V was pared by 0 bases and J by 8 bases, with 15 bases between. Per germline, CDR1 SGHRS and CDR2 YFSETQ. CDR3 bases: TGCGCCAGCAGCTTGGTGGGGCAGGTTGAATATGAGCAGTTCTTC. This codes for CASSLVGQVEYEQFF.

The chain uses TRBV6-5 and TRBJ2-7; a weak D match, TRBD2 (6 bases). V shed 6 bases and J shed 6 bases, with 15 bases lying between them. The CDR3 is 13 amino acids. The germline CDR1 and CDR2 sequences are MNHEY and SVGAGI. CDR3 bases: TGTGCCAGCAGCCCCAATCTAGCGCGCGAGCAGTACTTC. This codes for CASSPNLAREQYF.

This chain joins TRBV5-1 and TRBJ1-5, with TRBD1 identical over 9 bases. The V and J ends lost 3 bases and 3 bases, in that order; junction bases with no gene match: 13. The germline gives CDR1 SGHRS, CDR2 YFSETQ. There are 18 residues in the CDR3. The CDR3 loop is CASSSVPGQGDDNQPQHF. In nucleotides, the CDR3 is TGCGCCAGCAGCTCCGTCCCGGGACAGGGTGATGACAATCAGCCCCAGCATTTT.

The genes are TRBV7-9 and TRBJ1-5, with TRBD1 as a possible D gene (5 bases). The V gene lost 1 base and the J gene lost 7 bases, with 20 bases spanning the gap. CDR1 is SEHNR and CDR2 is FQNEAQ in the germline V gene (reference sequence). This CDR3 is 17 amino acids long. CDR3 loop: CASSLDPGPGVGQPQHF. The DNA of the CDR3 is TGTGCCAGCAGCTTAGATCCGGGCCCGGGGGTAGGGCAGCCCCAGCATTTT.

The CDR3 region has the DNA TGTGCCAGCAGCTCTGGGACAGGGGCCGGCTACACCTTC. Its protein is CASSSGTGAGYTF. The rearrangement uses TRBV7-2 and TRBJ1-2, with 10 bases aligning to TRBD1. The V gene's germline CDR1 is SGHTA and CDR2 FQGNSA. The CDR3 loop spans 13 amino acids. J lost 8 bases, V lost 4 bases, and 4 bases had no gene match.

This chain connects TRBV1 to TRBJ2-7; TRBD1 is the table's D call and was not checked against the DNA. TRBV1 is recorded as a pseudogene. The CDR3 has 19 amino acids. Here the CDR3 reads CTSSQPPHRPGQGAFEQYF. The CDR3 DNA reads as TGCACCAGCAGCCAACCTCCCCATAGACCGGGACAGGGGGCCTTCGAGCAGTACTTC.